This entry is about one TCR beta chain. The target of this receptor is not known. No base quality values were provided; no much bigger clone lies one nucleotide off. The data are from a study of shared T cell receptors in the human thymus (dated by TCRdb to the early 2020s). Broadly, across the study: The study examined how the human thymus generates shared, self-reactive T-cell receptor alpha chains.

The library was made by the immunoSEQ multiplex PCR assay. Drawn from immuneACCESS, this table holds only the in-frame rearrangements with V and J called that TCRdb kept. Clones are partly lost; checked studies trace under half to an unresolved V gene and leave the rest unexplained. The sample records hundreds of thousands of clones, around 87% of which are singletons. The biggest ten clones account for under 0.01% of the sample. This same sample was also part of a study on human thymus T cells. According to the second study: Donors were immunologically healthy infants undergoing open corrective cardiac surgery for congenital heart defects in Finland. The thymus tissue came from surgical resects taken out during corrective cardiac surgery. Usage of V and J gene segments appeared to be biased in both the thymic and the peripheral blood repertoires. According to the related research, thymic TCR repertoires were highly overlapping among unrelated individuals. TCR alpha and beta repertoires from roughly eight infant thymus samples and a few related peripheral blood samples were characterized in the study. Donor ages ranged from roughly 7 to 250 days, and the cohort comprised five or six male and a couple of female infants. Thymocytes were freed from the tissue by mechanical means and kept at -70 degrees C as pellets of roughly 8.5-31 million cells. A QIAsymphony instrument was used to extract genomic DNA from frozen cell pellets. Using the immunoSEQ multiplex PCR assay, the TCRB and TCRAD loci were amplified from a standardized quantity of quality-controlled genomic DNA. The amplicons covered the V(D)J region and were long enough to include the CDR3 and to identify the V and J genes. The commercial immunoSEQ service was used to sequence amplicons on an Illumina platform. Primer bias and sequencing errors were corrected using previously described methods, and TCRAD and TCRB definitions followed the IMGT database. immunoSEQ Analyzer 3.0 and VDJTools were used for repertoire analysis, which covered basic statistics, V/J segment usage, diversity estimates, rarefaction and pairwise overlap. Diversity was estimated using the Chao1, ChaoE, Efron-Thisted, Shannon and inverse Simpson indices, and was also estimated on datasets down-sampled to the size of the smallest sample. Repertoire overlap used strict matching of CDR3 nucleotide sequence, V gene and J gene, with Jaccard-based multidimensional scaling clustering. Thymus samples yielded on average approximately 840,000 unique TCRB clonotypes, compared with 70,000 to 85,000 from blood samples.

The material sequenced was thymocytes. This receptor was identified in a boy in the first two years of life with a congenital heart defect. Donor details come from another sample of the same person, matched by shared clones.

The nucleotide sequence reads as follows: TGTGCCACCAGCAGAGATAACGTCAAGGGGCTAGCGGGAGATCAGGGCACAGATACGCAGTATTTT. This encodes CATSRDNVKGLAGDQGTDTQYF. The chain joins TRBV15 to TRBJ2-3, and 10 junction bases match TRBD2. From the cysteine through the phenylalanine, the CDR3 covers 22 amino acids. Solely the CDR3 DNA is kept, with 66 bases framed from the first base. Relative to germline, V is missing 0 bases and J is missing 1 base, with 19 bases of the junction outside any gene match. The germline V gene (reference sequence) gives CDR1 as LNHNV and CDR2 as YYDKDF.